This entry lists 8 T cell receptor beta chains sequenced from one sample in a study of blood T cell repertoires in COVID-19. TCRdb's copy holds only in-frame clones and misses some; the assay was immunoSEQ multiplex PCR. Of about 92,000 clones listed, 85% were seen once; the top ten hold roughly 40%. Sequenced: peripheral blood. These TCRs come from an elderly man with acute or convalescent COVID-19.

The chain employs TRBV28 and TRBJ2-2; no firm D call. Trimming took 8 bases from V and 1 from J, leaving 14 bases between them. The CDR3 runs 15 residues. Germline CDR1 is MDHEN and CDR2 is SYDVKM. CDR3 residues: CASLPDARNTGELFF. CDR3 nucleotide sequence: TGTGCCAGCCTCCCCGACGCTAGGAACACCGGGGAGCTGTTTTTT.

The V gene is TRBV10-2, the J gene TRBJ1-4; weak D call: TRBD1 (6 bases). Germline V gene lookup returns CDR1 WSHSY and CDR2 SAAADI. The V end lost 3 bases, the J end lost 4 bases, and 12 bases lay between the germline ends. The CDR3 sequence is 15 residues long. The CDR3 sequence: CASSDGTQLNEKLFF. In nucleotides, the CDR3 is TGCGCCAGCAGTGATGGGACACAACTTAATGAAAAACTGTTTTTT.

The chain joins TRBV15 to TRBJ1-5; the match to TRBD1 covers 9 bases. The germline gives CDR1 LNHNV, CDR2 YYDKDF (reference sequence). CDR3 size: 15 residues. Trimming at V came to 3 bases and at J to 6 bases, leaving 6 bases not matched to a gene. CDR3 sequence: CATSRTGGRTQPQHF. Here the CDR3 DNA reads TGTGCCACCAGCAGGACAGGGGGTCGGACTCAGCCCCAGCATTTT.

In this sample, this clone turned up once. The V and J genes are TRBV7-2 and TRBJ2-7; 7 bases map to TRBD2. Trimming removed 5 bases from V and 6 bases from J; junction bases left unmatched: 13. The CDR3 is 15 residues long. Germline-derived CDR1 and CDR2 are SGHTA and FQGNSA. The CDR3 bases are TGTGCCAGCAGCCCACCGGGACTATCATCTGCCGAGCAGTACTTC. It yields the protein CASSPPGLSSAEQYF.

V is TRBV29-1 and J is TRBJ2-7, with D maybe TRBD1 (6 bases). Germline V lookup: CDR1 SQVTM, CDR2 ANQGSEA. Trimming stripped 7 bases from V and 3 bases from J, with 10 bases between. The CDR3 runs 11 residues. The CDR3 loop is CSALTGYEQYF. DNA of the CDR3: TGCAGCGCACTGACAGGCTACGAGCAGTACTTC.

This rearrangement joins TRBV9 to TRBJ2-5; 12 bases align to TRBD2. Germline V gene data show CDR1 as SGDLS and CDR2 as YYNGEE. This CDR3 region has 19 residues. V shed 3 bases, J shed 2 bases, and the junction held 14 bases outside the gene matches. The CDR3 DNA is TGTGCCAGCAGCGCTCGACTCGCTAGCGGGGGGGGAGTACAAGAGACCCAGTACTTC. It yields the protein CASSARLASGGGVQETQYF.

In its sample, this clone was seen a few times. The chain uses TRBV7-9 and TRBJ1-6; 8 nucleotides match TRBD1. CDR1 and CDR2 (germline): SEHNR, FQNEAQ (reference sequence). The CDR3 length is 16 residues. V lost 3 bases to trimming and J lost 7 bases; unmatched junction nucleotides: 8. For the CDR3, the DNA is TGTGCCAGCAGCTTTCTGCAGGGGGCTGTAAATTCACCCCTCCACTTT. Its protein is CASSFLQGAVNSPLHF.

The chain links TRBV5-1 to TRBJ2-3; no definite D call. Germline-derived CDR1 and CDR2 are SGHRS and YFSETQ. The CDR3 has 14 amino acids. The V gene lost 4 bases and the J gene lost 3 bases, with 12 bases spanning the gap. The CDR3 spells CASSPTIPTDTQYF. As DNA, the CDR3 is TGCGCCAGCAGCCCGACAATCCCAACAGATACGCAGTATTTT.